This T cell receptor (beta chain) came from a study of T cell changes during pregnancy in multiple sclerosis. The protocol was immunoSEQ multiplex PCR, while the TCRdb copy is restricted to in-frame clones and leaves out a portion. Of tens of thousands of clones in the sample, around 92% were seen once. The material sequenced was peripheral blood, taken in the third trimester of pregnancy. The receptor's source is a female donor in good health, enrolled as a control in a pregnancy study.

CDR3 region: CASSQGTGEKLFF. In DNA, the CDR3 is TGTGCCAGCAGCCAAGGGACAGGTGAAAAACTGTTTTTT. The chain joins TRBV14 to TRBJ1-4, with TRBD1 matching 7 bases. Germline CDR1 reads SGHDN; CDR2 reads FVKESK. Trimming at V came to 1 base and at J to 7 bases, leaving 0 bases not matched to a gene. The CDR3 is made up of 13 amino acids.